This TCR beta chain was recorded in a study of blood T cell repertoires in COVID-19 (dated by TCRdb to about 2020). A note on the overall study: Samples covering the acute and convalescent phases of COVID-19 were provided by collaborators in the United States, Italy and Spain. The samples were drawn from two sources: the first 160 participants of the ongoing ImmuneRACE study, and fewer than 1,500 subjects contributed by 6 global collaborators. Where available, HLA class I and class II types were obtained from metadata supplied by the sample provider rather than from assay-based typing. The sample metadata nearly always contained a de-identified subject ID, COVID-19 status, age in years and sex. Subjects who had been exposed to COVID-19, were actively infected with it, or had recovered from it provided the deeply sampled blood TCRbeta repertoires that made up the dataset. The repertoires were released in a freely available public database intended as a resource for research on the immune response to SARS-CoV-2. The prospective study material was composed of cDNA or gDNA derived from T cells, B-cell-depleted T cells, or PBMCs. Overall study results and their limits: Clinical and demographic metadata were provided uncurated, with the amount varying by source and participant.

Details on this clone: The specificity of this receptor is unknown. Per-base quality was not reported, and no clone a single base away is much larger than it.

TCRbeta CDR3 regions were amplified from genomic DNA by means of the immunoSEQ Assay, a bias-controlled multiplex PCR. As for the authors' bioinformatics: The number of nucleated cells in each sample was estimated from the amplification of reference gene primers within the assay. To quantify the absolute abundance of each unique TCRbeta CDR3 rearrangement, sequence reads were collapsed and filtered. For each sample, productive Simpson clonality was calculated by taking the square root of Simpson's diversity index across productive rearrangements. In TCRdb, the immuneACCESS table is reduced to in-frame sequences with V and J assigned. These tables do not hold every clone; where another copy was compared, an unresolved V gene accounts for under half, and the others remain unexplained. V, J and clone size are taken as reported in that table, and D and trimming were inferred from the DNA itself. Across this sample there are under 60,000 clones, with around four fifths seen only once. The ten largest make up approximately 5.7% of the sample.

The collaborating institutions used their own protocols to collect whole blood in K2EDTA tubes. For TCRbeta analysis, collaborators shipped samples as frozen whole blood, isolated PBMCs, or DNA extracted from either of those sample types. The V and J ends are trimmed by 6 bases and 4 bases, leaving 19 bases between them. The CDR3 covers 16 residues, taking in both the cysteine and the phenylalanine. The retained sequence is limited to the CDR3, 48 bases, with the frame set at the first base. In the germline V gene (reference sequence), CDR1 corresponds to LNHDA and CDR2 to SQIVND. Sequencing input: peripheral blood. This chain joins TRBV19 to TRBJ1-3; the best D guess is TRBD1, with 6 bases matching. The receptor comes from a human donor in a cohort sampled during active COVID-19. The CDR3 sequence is CASRPGQHHGGNTIYF. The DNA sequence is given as TGTGCCAGTAGACCAGGACAGCACCACGGGGGAAACACCATATATTTT.